A single sample gave rise to the 8 T cell receptor beta chains below, sequenced in a study of blood T cell repertoires in COVID-19. Generated by immunoSEQ multiplex PCR, the TCRdb table keeps only in-frame clones and is missing some. The repertoire has over 35,000 clones, around 85% of them found once; the top ten carry 39%. Material for sequencing was peripheral blood. The receptors were sampled from a man aged 40-49 years with active or convalescent COVID-19.

The chain combines TRBV5-1 with TRBJ1-2, with TRBD1 identical over 7 bases. Germline V gene lookup returns CDR1 SGHRS and CDR2 YFSETQ. CDR3 length equals 15 residues. After removal of 7 bases from V and 1 base from J, the junction contained 10 bases not matched to a gene. DNA for the CDR3: TGCGCCAGCTTCACGGGGCCAGGGGGTAACTATGGCTACACCTTC. It translates to CASFTGPGGNYGYTF. Drawing the rest from reference TRBV5-1 and TRBJ1-2, the complete variable domain is KAGVTQTPRYLIKTRGQQVTLSCSPISGHRSVSWYQQTPGQGLQFLFEYFSETQRNKGNFPGRFSGRQFSNSRSEMNVSTLELGDSALYLCASFTGPGGNYGYTFGSGTRLTVV.

V gene TRBV19 combines with J gene TRBJ1-3; no reliable D call. Trimming took off 3 bases at V and 4 bases at J, with 4 bases between the two ends. This CDR3 comprises 12 residues. From germline, CDR1 is LNHDA and CDR2 SQIVND (reference sequence). The CDR3 protein is CASSIMGNTIYF. The CDR3 region has the DNA TGTGCCAGTAGTATTATGGGAAACACCATATATTTT.

The chain has TRBV19 and TRBJ2-1; 7 nucleotides line up with TRBD1. There are 13 residues in the CDR3. With 6 bases clipped from V and 10 bases from J, the junction kept 9 bases outside the gene matches. CDR1 is LNHDA, CDR2 SQIVND, per germline (reference sequence). The CDR3, as DNA: TGTGCCAGTAGGCAGACAGGGACAAGCGAGCAGTTCTTC. Translating it yields CASRQTGTSEQFF. The complete variable domain, with remaining parts taken from reference TRBV19 and TRBJ2-1, reads DGGITQSPKYLFRKEGQNVTLSCEQNLNHDAMYWYRQDPGQGLRLIYYSQIVNDFQKGDIAEGYSVSREKKESFPLTVTSAQKNPTAFYLCASRQTGTSEQFFGPGTRLTVL.

This clone was observed a handful of times. J is TRBJ2-1 and V is TRBV19; tentative D call: TRBD2 (5 bases). The CDR3 totals 14 residues. The V and J ends lost 0 bases and 6 bases respectively, with 9 bases between them. CDR1 is LNHDA, CDR2 SQIVND, per germline (reference sequence). The CDR3 DNA follows: TGTGCCAGTAGTATAGATCTAGCTAGCAATGAGCAGTTCTTC. It encodes CASSIDLASNEQFF.

The chain is built from TRBV6-4 and TRBJ2-1, with D possibly being TRBD2 (5 bases). The CDR3 spans 13 residues. V shed 4 bases and J shed 8 bases, with 12 bases lying between them. CDR1 and CDR2 from the germline V gene are MRHNA and SNTAGT. DNA of the CDR3: TGTGCCAGCAGTGCACGGGAAGCAGATGAGCAGTTCTTC. As protein: CASSAREADEQFF.

This clone was observed a single time. The chain uses TRBV13 and TRBJ2-1; 7 positions match TRBD2. This CDR3 is 16 amino acids long. Per the germline V gene, CDR1 is PRHDT and CDR2 is FYEKMQ (reference sequence). The V segment lost 5 bases and the J segment 0 bases; nucleotides outside the gene matches: 7. The CDR3 region is CASSRSLAASYNEQFF. In DNA, the CDR3 is TGTGCCAGCAGCCGGTCCCTAGCGGCCTCCTACAATGAGCAGTTCTTC.

This clone came up a few times. The chain is built from TRBV27 and TRBJ1-5, with 10 positions matching TRBD1. This CDR3 region has 14 residues. Germline CDR1 is MNHEY and CDR2 is SMNVEV (reference sequence). With V trimmed by 6 bases and J by 9 bases, 8 bases remained unmatched. The CDR3 bases are TGTGCCAGCAGGCGAGCGGGACAGGGGTGGCCCCAGCATTTT. Translating it yields CASRRAGQGWPQHF.

V gene TRBV11-2 combines with J gene TRBJ2-1; D is unresolved. Germline V gives CDR1 SGHAT, CDR2 FQNNGV. The germline V and J ends were trimmed by 5 bases and 9 bases, with 14 bases remaining between them. The CDR3 is 13 amino acids. In DNA form, the CDR3 reads TGTGCCAGCAGCCCACCCCGGGTTCCTGAGCAGTTCTTC. Amino acid sequence: CASSPPRVPEQFF. Using reference TRBV11-2 and TRBJ2-1 for the parts outside the CDR3, the full variable domain is EAGVAQSPRYKIIEKRQSVAFWCNPISGHATLYWYQQILGQGPKLLIQFQNNGVVDDSQLPKDRFSAERLKGVDSTLKIQPAKLEDSAVYLCASSPPRVPEQFFGPGTRLTVL.